This T cell receptor beta chain was recorded in a study of CXCR3-negative and CXCR3-positive naive CD8 T cells. The study made its TRB cDNA libraries by 5' RACE, adding UMI labels. Following a re-call of the 5' RACE reads, TCRdb has one entry per CDR3 protein and lacks DNA. The sample includes over 100,000 distinct CDR3 sequences. Study-level findings and limits: Both of the naive subsets showed about the same high diversity, but memory CD8+ cells had much less. CXCR3 expression dropped partially after cryopreservation, and most assays relied on fresh PBMCs. Naive CXCR3-negative cells resembled naive CXCR3-positive cells in TRBV-TRBJ usage; memory cells differed. Naive cells with CXCR3 showed TRB CDR3s that were more hydrophobic than those in CXCR3-negative naive cells.

The CDR3 is made up of 16 amino acids. From germline, CDR1 is SEHNR and CDR2 FQNEAQ (reference sequence). Worth noting for this clonotype: The antigen is not known.

The TCR originated in a human donor in good health. Some clones in this sample may be carry-over from other donors' samples. The chain carries TRBV7-9 and TRBJ2-1; TCRdb lists TRBD1, though no DNA is available to test this call. The sequencing sample was made of naive CXCR3- CD8+ T cells from blood. As to subset: CD45RO-CCR7+CD27+CD95- naive CD8+ T cells lacking CXCR3 (TNR3-). The CDR3 here is CVSNEHLGTGADEQFF.